This T cell receptor beta chain was documented in a study of cytomegalovirus exposure and HLA in healthy donors. Overall study findings and caveats: TCR beta V- and J-gene trimming, according to a later analysis, was linked to a missense DCLRE1C variant.

Germline trimming cut 4 bases from V and 8 bases from J; bases unmatched to any gene: 9. Per the germline V gene, CDR1 is SGHNT and CDR2 is YYREEE (reference sequence). CDR3 length: 17 amino acids. There are a few counts of this clone. What it binds is unknown. This PCR relied on a set of 60 Vbeta primers and 13 Jbeta primers. Measured with immunoSEQ multiplex PCR; TCRdb has only the in-frame clones, and not every one. Of some 40,000 clones in the sample, more than 65% were seen once. The specimen sequenced was PBMCs. The TCR sequence derives from a man aged 45-65 years in good health and CMV-seronegative. V usage is TRBV5-4 and J usage is TRBJ2-2; 15 bases fit TRBD2. The CDR3 here is CASSIGLAGGVGGELFF. The CDR3 nucleotides are TGTGCCAGCAGCATCGGACTAGCGGGAGGGGTGGGAGGGGAGCTGTTTTTT.